One and the same sample provided the 4 T cell receptor beta chains below, sequenced in a study of CD8 T cells in ankylosing spondylitis. TCRdb analysed the 5' RACE reads with MiXCR anew, one entry per CDR3 protein. Of around 250,000 distinct CDR3 sequences listed, approximately 12% are singletons. Sequencing was performed on blood, either unsorted or a sorted T cell fraction (not recorded which). The receptors derive from a male donor with ankylosing spondylitis or in good health (not recorded which).

This clonotype has a count of ten or more. The V gene is TRBV5-1, the J gene TRBJ1-2; D is unclear. CDR1 and CDR2 from the germline V gene are SGHRS and YFSETQ. There are 18 residues in the CDR3. V was clipped by 0 bases and J by 7 bases, with 25 bases between them. As DNA, the CDR3 is TGCGCCAGCAGCTTGGATGTGGACCCTGGGAATTGGTTTTTTGGCTACACCTTC. Translation: CASSLDVDPGNWFFGYTF.

This clonotype was seen at least ten times. The rearrangement uses TRBV6-2 or TRBV6-3 and TRBJ1-5; a possible D gene is TRBD1 (5 bases). The CDR3 runs 17 residues. The germline gives CDR1 MNHEY, CDR2 SVGEGT. The V and J ends lost 7 bases and 2 bases respectively, with 21 bases between them. The CDR3 nucleotides read TGTGCCAGCAAATGGAGGTCGGGGGGTCAGGGCAATCAGCCCCAGCATTTT. This codes for CASKWRSGGQGNQPQHF.

The rearrangement links TRBV12-3 or TRBV12-4 to TRBJ2-1, with D possibly matching TRBD2 (5 bases). Trimming stripped 5 bases from V and 3 bases from J, with 17 bases between. The CDR3 length is 16 residues. CDR3 DNA: TGTGCCAGCAGTACGTTCGAGGGCGCTAGCTACAATGAGCAGTTCTTC. Encoded protein: CASSTFEGASYNEQFF.

This clonotype was seen ten or more times. The rearrangement links TRBV7-6 to TRBJ1-2; possible D gene TRBD1, 6 bases. Trimming shortened V by 6 bases and J by 8 bases, and 13 bases separated the two germline ends. CDR3 size: 12 residues. Germline values: CDR1 SGHVS, CDR2 FNYEAQ. The CDR3 DNA is TGTGCCAGCAGTGTCTACAGGGCCGGCTACACCTTC. The encoded protein is CASSVYRAGYTF.